The T cell receptor beta chain under discussion was sequenced for a study of ipilimumab plus nivolumab after autologous stem cell transplantation. Clones were read by immunoSEQ multiplex PCR, and TCRdb kept only the in-frame ones, dropping some. This sample has 15,000 or so clones, with about 70% found just once. Trimming cost V 0 bases and J 4 bases, with 17 bases left between them. The CDR3 loop spans 16 amino acids. CDR1 SGHNT and CDR2 YYREEE come from the germline V gene (reference sequence). The specimen comprised PBMCs, sampled in a trial of ipilimumab plus nivolumab as post-transplant consolidation. This clonotype was sampled from a male donor with primary mediastinal lymphoma. The chain links TRBV5-4 to TRBJ2-7; a possible D gene is TRBD2 (6 bases). The CDR3 spells CASSLVGGGSGYEQYF. For the CDR3, the DNA is TGTGCCAGCAGCTTGGTGGGGGGAGGCTCGGGGTACGAGCAGTACTTC. The full variable domain, in which reference TRBV5-4 and TRBJ2-7 provide the parts outside the CDR3, is ETGVTQSPTHLIKTRGQQVTLRCSSQSGHNTVSWYQQALGQGPQFIFQYYREEENGRGNFPPRFSGLQFPNYSSELNVNALELDDSALYLCASSLVGGGSGYEQYFGPGTRLTVT.